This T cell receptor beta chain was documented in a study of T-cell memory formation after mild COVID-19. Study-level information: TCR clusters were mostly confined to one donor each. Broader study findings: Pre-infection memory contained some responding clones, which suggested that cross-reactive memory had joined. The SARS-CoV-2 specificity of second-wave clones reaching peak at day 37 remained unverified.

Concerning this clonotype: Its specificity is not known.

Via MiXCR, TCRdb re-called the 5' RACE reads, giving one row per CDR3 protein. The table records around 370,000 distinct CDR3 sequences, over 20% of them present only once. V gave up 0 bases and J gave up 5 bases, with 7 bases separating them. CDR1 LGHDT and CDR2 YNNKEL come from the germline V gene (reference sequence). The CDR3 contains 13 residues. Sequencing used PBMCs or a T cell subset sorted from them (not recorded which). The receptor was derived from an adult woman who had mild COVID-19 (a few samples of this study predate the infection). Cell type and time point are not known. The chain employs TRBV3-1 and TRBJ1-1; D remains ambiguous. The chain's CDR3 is CASSQERRTEAFF. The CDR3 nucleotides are TGTGCCAGCAGCCAAGAACGGAGAACTGAAGCTTTCTTT.